One sample yielded the 29 T cell receptor beta chains listed below, sequenced in a study of blood T cells in healthy people across ages. Primed by a sample-barcoded 5' primer and a J-beta primer mix, a second PCR proceeded for about 6 to 11 cycles. TCRdb re-analysed the 5' RACE reads in MiXCR, keeping a single row per CDR3 protein. The sample has roughly 1,700,000 distinct CDR3 sequences, 28% seen once; the top ten hold over 7%. Specimen: blood. The receptors come from a woman in her twenties or thirties in good health.

The table lists this clonotype with a few counts. V usage is TRBV7-2 and J usage is TRBJ1-2; 7 bases agree with TRBD1. The CDR3 has 14 residues. Unmatched junction bases numbered 9, after V lost 6 bases and J lost 5 bases. Germline V gene sequence: CDR1 SGHTA, CDR2 FQGNSA. This CDR3 is CASSHRRGLYGYTF. In DNA form, the CDR3 reads TGTGCCAGCAGTCATCGAAGGGGGCTTTATGGCTACACCTTC.

This clonotype was picked up a small number of times. The CDR3 sequence is CASSGLAPYNEQFF. Here the CDR3 DNA reads TGTGCCAGCAGTGGACTAGCGCCTTACAATGAGCAGTTCTTC. The chain employs TRBV12-3 or TRBV12-4 and TRBJ2-1; 9 nucleotides line up with TRBD2. V trimming: 5 bases; J trimming: 4 bases; junction bases outside the gene matches: 3. CDR3 size: 14 residues.

This clonotype came up a few times. The V and J genes are TRBV28 and TRBJ1-2, with 7 bases matching TRBD1. J lost 3 bases, V lost 7 bases, and 5 bases had no gene match. The CDR3 extends over 13 amino acids. Per the germline V gene, CDR1 is MDHEN and CDR2 is SYDVKM. CDR3 sequence: CASKTQGDYGYTF. The DNA for the CDR3 is TGTGCCAGCAAAACCCAGGGGGACTATGGCTACACCTTC.

This clonotype was counted ten times or more. V gene TRBV2 combines with J gene TRBJ2-4; no clear D. The CDR3 spans 12 residues. Germline CDR1 reads SNHLY; CDR2 reads FYNNEI. Deletions cut 8 bases from V and 0 bases from J, with 5 bases between. The CDR3 coding sequence is TGTGCCAGCGGGGTAGCCAAAAACATTCAGTACTTC. Protein: CASGVAKNIQYF.

This clonotype appeared many times. V and J are TRBV6-6 and TRBJ2-1, with D perhaps TRBD1 (6 bases). The CDR3 is made up of 14 amino acids. Germline V gene sequence: CDR1 MNHNY, CDR2 SVGAGI (reference sequence). V lost 4 bases and J 7 bases, leaving 14 bases between the germline ends. The CDR3 is CASSSTNRDNEQFF. CDR3 sequence (DNA): TGTGCCAGCAGTTCAACAAACAGGGATAATGAGCAGTTCTTC.

This clonotype has more than one count but fewer than ten. The V call is TRBV28, the J call TRBJ2-5; TRBD1 agrees at 8 bases. CDR1 is MDHEN and CDR2 is SYDVKM in the germline V gene. The trim removed 3 bases at V and 4 bases at J, leaving 16 bases unmatched. CDR3 length: 18 residues. The CDR3 DNA sequence: TGTGCCAGCAGTTTTGGTGGGTCGAAGGACAGGGCGATAGAGACCCAGTACTTC. Residues: CASSFGGSKDRAIETQYF. The full variable domain, rest sourced from reference TRBV28 and TRBJ2-5, is DVKVTQSSRYLVKRTGEKVFLECVQDMDHENMFWYRQDPGLGLRLIYFSYDVKMKEKGDIPEGYSVSREKKERFSLILESASTNQTSMYLCASSFGGSKDRAIETQYFGPGTRLLVL.

The rearrangement uses TRBV7-2 and TRBJ1-6; 7 nucleotides agree with TRBD1. V shed 4 bases and J 7 bases; nucleotides not matched to a gene: 7. The CDR3 runs to 15 residues. Germline V gives CDR1 SGHTA, CDR2 FQGNSA. The CDR3 spells CASSSRQGGNSPLHF. DNA of the CDR3: TGTGCCAGCAGCTCCCGCCAAGGGGGCAATTCACCCCTCCACTTT.

The V call is TRBV12-3 or TRBV12-4, the J call TRBJ2-3; 7 nucleotides agree with TRBD2. This CDR3 is 15 amino acids long. Trimming at V came to 5 bases and at J to 2 bases, leaving 7 bases not matched to a gene. This CDR3 is CASSATGLLTDTQYF. CDR3 bases: TGTGCCAGCAGTGCGACGGGACTACTCACAGATACGCAGTATTTT.

This clonotype was seen a few times. The chain uses TRBV7-2 and TRBJ1-4; a weak D match, TRBD1 (5 bases). V dropped 2 bases and J dropped 13 bases, with 17 bases sitting between them. The CDR3 runs to 14 residues. The germline CDR1 and CDR2 sequences are SGHTA and FQGNSA. In DNA form, the CDR3 reads TGTGCCAGCAGCTTAACACAGGCGACGACTAGACTGTTTTTT. Residues: CASSLTQATTRLFF.

This clonotype was seen at least ten times. The chain combines TRBV10-3 with TRBJ2-7, with 9 bases matching TRBD1. CDR3 length: 14 amino acids. The V and J ends lost 9 bases and 6 bases, in that order; junction bases with no gene match: 12. Germline CDR1 and CDR2: ENHRY and SYGVKD. CDR3 nucleotide sequence: TGTGCCATGGGGGGGACAGGGACAATCTCCGAGCAGTACTTC. This gives the protein CAMGGTGTISEQYF.

A few counts support this clonotype. The chain uses TRBV5-1 and TRBJ2-7, with D maybe TRBD1 (5 bases). The ends were cut back, 0 bases at V and 5 bases at J, with 12 bases in the middle. Germline assignment: CDR1 SGHRS and CDR2 YFSETQ. The CDR3 is made up of 14 amino acids. The chain's CDR3 is CASSLDPGNNEQYF. The CDR3, as DNA: TGCGCCAGCAGCTTGGATCCAGGGAACAACGAGCAGTACTTC.

This clonotype was recorded a few times. The chain employs TRBV12-3 or TRBV12-4 and TRBJ2-7, with 7 bases identical to TRBD1. Losses at the gene ends were 6 bases for V and 5 bases for J; bases not matched to a gene: 10. The CDR3 length is 14 residues. CDR3 protein: CASSRGGAGNEQYF. The CDR3 DNA sequence: TGTGCCAGCAGCCGAGGGGGCGCAGGTAACGAGCAGTACTTC.

This clonotype was seen only a few times. The rearrangement joins TRBV5-1 to TRBJ2-7; 10 positions match TRBD1. The CDR3 sequence is 16 residues long. Germline V gene lookup returns CDR1 SGHRS and CDR2 YFSETQ. Trimming removed 4 bases from V and 5 bases from J; junction bases left unmatched: 12. In DNA, the CDR3 is TGCGCCAGCAGCGCCACGACAGGGGGCCGCGGGAACGAGCAGTACTTC. The encoded protein is CASSATTGGRGNEQYF.

The chain recombines TRBV6-5 with TRBJ2-4; no definite D call. The J call is in doubt because the DNA end fits TRBJ2-5 better. This CDR3 has 13 residues. Per the germline V gene, CDR1 is MNHEY and CDR2 is SVGAGI. CDR3 protein: CASSYSTRETQYF. CDR3 nucleotide sequence: TGTGCCAGCAGTTACTCGACCCGTGAGACCCAGTACTTC.

The chain joins TRBV12-3 or TRBV12-4 to TRBJ2-1; 8 bases line up with TRBD1. The ends lost 7 bases at V and 8 bases at J; junction bases unmatched: 7. The CDR3 is 13 residues long. The CDR3 nucleotides read TGTGCCAGCACCTCGGACAGGGCCTATGAGCAGTTCTTC. This gives the protein CASTSDRAYEQFF.

This clonotype was recorded a few times. The chain has TRBV30 and TRBJ2-7; no reliable D call. V gave up 0 bases and J gave up 5 bases, with 2 bases separating them. CDR3 length: 10 residues. The V gene's germline CDR1 is GTSNPN and CDR2 SVGIG (reference sequence). Here the CDR3 DNA reads TGTGCCTGGAGTGTAAACGAGCAGTACTTC. Its translation: CAWSVNEQYF.

This clonotype was detected ten times or more. The germline gene is not matched at one end of the junction; a read error may be the cause. The V call is TRBV29-1, the J call TRBJ2-7; 9 bases align to TRBD1. Germline CDR1 SQVTM, CDR2 ANQGSEA. The CDR3 is 13 amino acids. CDR3 in amino acids: CSVEDRGAYEQYF. DNA of the CDR3: TGCAGCGTGGAAGACAGGGGGGCCTACGAGCAGTACTTC.

There are many counts of this clonotype. The chain recombines TRBV20-1 with TRBJ2-6; D gene uncertain. This CDR3 region has 15 residues. Germline V gene sequence: CDR1 DFQATT, CDR2 SNEGSKA (reference sequence). V was cut by 1 base and J by 2 bases, with 9 bases left in between. The CDR3 region is CSARGGAAGANVLTF. DNA for the CDR3: TGCAGTGCTAGAGGAGGAGCTGCTGGGGCCAACGTCCTGACTTTC.

V is TRBV30 and J is TRBJ2-1, with TRBD2 matching over 8 bases. CDR3 size: 15 residues. Trimming took 3 bases from V and 3 from J; bases not matched to a gene: 7. Germline CDR1 GTSNPN, CDR2 SVGIG (reference sequence). The CDR3 nucleotides read TGTGCCTGGAGAAACCTAGCGGGCCTCTACAATGAGCAGTTCTTC. It is translated as CAWRNLAGLYNEQFF.

This clonotype has a handful of counts. The chain combines TRBV15 with TRBJ1-4; TRBD1 agrees at 7 bases. The J segment lost 12 bases and the V segment lost 7 bases, leaving 11 bases of the junction unmatched. Looked up from germline, CDR1 is LNHNV and CDR2 is YYDKDF (reference sequence). This CDR3 is 13 amino acids long. DNA for the CDR3: TGTGCCACCAAGGACAGGAGACTAGGGGAACTGTTTTTT. This sequence encodes CATKDRRLGELFF.

This sequence joins TRBV2 and TRBJ2-5, with TRBD2 matching over 7 bases. V lost 3 bases to trimming and J lost 1 base; unmatched junction nucleotides: 8. Germline values: CDR1 SNHLY, CDR2 FYNNEI. The CDR3 totals 16 residues. The CDR3 reads CASSERASGFQETQYF. CDR3 nucleotides: TGTGCCAGCAGTGAGAGGGCTAGCGGATTCCAAGAGACCCAGTACTTC.

This clonotype was detected a few times. The CDR3 DNA follows: TGTGCCAGTAGTATTCCTGGGGGACCTTGGTACTTC. Amino acids: CASSIPGGPWYF. The chain recombines TRBV19 with TRBJ2-4, with D perhaps assigned TRBD1 or TRBD2 (5 bases each). The CDR3 contains 12 residues. Trimming pared 3 bases from V and 15 bases from J, leaving 15 bases between. CDR1 and CDR2 (germline): LNHDA, SQIVND (reference sequence).

The sample holds a few counts of this clonotype. This chain joins TRBV20-1 and TRBJ2-3, with 10 nucleotides matching TRBD1. The germline gives CDR1 DFQATT, CDR2 SNEGSKA (reference sequence). V lost 3 bases and J lost 7; bases outside the gene matches: 7. CDR3 size: 14 residues. The CDR3 nucleotides read TGCAGTGCTAGGCCGGGACAGGGGATGCATACGCAGTATTTT. Translating it yields CSARPGQGMHTQYF.

The chain couples TRBV11-3 to TRBJ2-1; 11 bases are a match to TRBD1. Germline V gene data show CDR1 as SGHNT and CDR2 as YENEEA. The CDR3 is 17 amino acids. The V and J ends lost 5 bases and 1 base, in that order; junction bases with no gene match: 7. For the CDR3, the DNA is TGTGCCAGCAGCCCCGGGACAGGGGGGATATCCTACAATGAGCAGTTCTTC. It is translated as CASSPGTGGISYNEQFF.

The table lists this clonotype with a few counts. This chain links TRBV2 with TRBJ1-2, with D possibly matching TRBD1 (5 bases). Germline assignment: CDR1 SNHLY and CDR2 FYNNEI. The CDR3 has 14 amino acids. Deletions cut 2 bases from V and 8 bases from J, with 15 bases between. CDR3 nucleotides: TGTGCCAGCAGTGAATATCTGGGGCGAGGAGGCTACACCTTC. Its translation: CASSEYLGRGGYTF.

This clonotype came up a few times. J is TRBJ2-7 and V is TRBV5-6, with D unresolved. The CDR3 totals 15 residues. With 4 bases removed from V and 0 bases from J, the gap between germline ends came to 14 bases. Germline V CDR1 and CDR2: SGHDT, YYEEEE. Here the CDR3 reads CASSPGRSRSYEQYF. As DNA, the CDR3 is TGTGCCAGCAGCCCTGGGCGGAGCCGCTCCTACGAGCAGTACTTC.

The V and J genes are TRBV20-1 and TRBJ2-1; weak D call: TRBD2 (6 bases). The CDR3 is made up of 15 amino acids. V was pared by 3 bases and J by 5 bases, with 17 bases between. Germline V gene data show CDR1 as DFQATT and CDR2 as SNEGSKA (reference sequence). The CDR3 nucleotides are TGCAGTGCTAGTTTAGTGACTAGGACCGACAATGAGCAGTTCTTC. As protein: CSASLVTRTDNEQFF.

This clonotype was counted only a few times. V gene TRBV9 combines with J gene TRBJ2-5; D is uncertain. Trimming left V 0 bases short and J 3 bases short, with 6 bases between. Germline CDR1 SGDLS, CDR2 YYNGEE. The CDR3 has 13 amino acids. Here the CDR3 DNA reads TGTGCCAGCAGCGTAGCCTGGGAAGAGACCCAGTACTTC. Protein: CASSVAWEETQYF.

The chain combines TRBV12-3 or TRBV12-4 with TRBJ1-2; no clear D. The CDR3 has 14 residues. V lost 6 bases, J lost 3 bases, and 14 bases lay in between. The CDR3 reads CASSPAGIDYGYTF. CDR3 DNA sequence: TGTGCCAGCAGCCCAGCCGGGATTGACTATGGCTACACCTTC.